This is a list of T cell receptor beta chains from one sample in a study of CXCR3-negative and CXCR3-positive naive CD8 T cells. TCRdb re-called the 5' RACE reads and gives one entry per CDR3 protein, without DNA. This listing includes about 130,000 distinct CDR3 sequences. The sample was naive CXCR3+ CD8+ T cells from blood. These receptors were taken from a human donor in good health. Some clones in this sample may be carry-over from other donors' samples. Each CDR3 is given with its conserved first and last residue.

V	J	CDR3
TRBV28	TRBJ2-4	CASSLYPGQGKNIQYF
TRBV4-3	TRBJ2-7	CASSQDRGVGAYEQYF
TRBV5-1	TRBJ2-7	CASSIRLSSYEQYF
TRBV28	TRBJ1-2	CASSPLVFGGGYTF
TRBV15	TRBJ2-3	CATSVTSTDTQYF
TRBV9	TRBJ2-7	CASSGGMSYEQYF
TRBV5-1	TRBJ2-2	CASTQPRSGELFF
TRBV6-5	TRBJ1-1	CASSYSRTEAFF
TRBV7-9	TRBJ2-7	CASSLDRAYYEQYF
TRBV19	TRBJ2-7	CASSMGSGGTYEQYF
TRBV20-1	TRBJ2-7	CSAREETWIGSYEQYF
TRBV7-9	TRBJ2-5	CASSLGSARTAETQYF
TRBV28	TRBJ2-7	CASSIAGVAGEQYF
TRBV7-9	TRBJ2-1	CASSPVSAGMYNEQFF
TRBV5-1	TRBJ2-5	CASSLVESQETQYF
TRBV4-3	TRBJ2-1	CASSQGGEYNEQFF
TRBV12-3/TRBV12-4	TRBJ2-3	CASSLSSADTQYF
TRBV5-4	TRBJ2-4	CASSTHGLAGGPNIQYF
TRBV4-1	TRBJ2-1	CASSPAAGTSGYNEQFF
TRBV29-1	TRBJ2-4	CSVETGHSGNIQYF
TRBV10-3	TRBJ1-4	CAISAGDRGPEKLFF
TRBV7-2	TRBJ2-7	CASTTASSYEQYF